This record looks at one T cell receptor (beta chain) sequence and its context. Per germline, CDR1 SGDLS and CDR2 YYNGEE. CDR3 length equals 15 residues. V lost 4 bases to trimming and J lost 2 bases; unmatched junction nucleotides: 7. This specimen comes from a study of OX40 agonist ivuxolimab in advanced cancers. The table came from immunoSEQ multiplex PCR; TCRdb's copy has only in-frame clones and leaves some out. The sample consists of approximately 74,000 clones, more than 85% of them appearing once. The chain is built from TRBV9 and TRBJ2-3; 7 bases map to TRBD2. The receptor's source is an adult with an advanced solid tumor such as melanoma, head and neck, liver or kidney cancer. Sequencing was performed on CD4+ or CD8+ T cells sorted from blood, taken in a trial of the OX40 agonist ivuxolimab. For the CDR3, the DNA is TGTGCCAGCAGCCCCAGACTAGCCACCACAGATACGCAGTATTTT. Its translation: CASSPRLATTDTQYF.